The sequence of this T cell receptor beta chain was determined in a study of OX40 agonist ivuxolimab in advanced cancers. At the level of the study: Melanoma, hepatocellular carcinoma, head and neck or renal cell cancer occurred in dose-escalation patients.

Sampling of blood occurred at baseline, cycle 4 day 1, and cycle 7 day 1. The assay was immunoSEQ multiplex PCR, and TCRdb's table has in-frame clones only and misses some. Of tens of thousands of clones in the sample, about 90% were seen once. The table lists this clone with a count of one. Antigen specificity is unknown. Overall study findings and caveats: Clonal expansion among partial responders at 0.1-3.0 mg/kg ranked near the lowest. Averaged across samples, CD8+ T cells carried more expanded clones than CD4+ did.

The clonotype originates from an adult with an advanced solid tumor such as melanoma, head and neck, liver or kidney cancer. Sequenced here: CD4+ or CD8+ T cells sorted from blood, sampled in a trial of the OX40 agonist ivuxolimab.

The CDR3 nucleotides are TGTGCCAGCAGTTATCCGACACCCAGCAATCAGCCCCAGCATTTT. Its translation: CASSYPTPSNQPQHF. This sequence joins TRBV28 and TRBJ1-5; D call uncertain. CDR3 length equals 15 residues. V was pared by 4 bases and J by 1 base, with 11 bases between. CDR1 and CDR2 (germline): MDHEN, SYDVKM.